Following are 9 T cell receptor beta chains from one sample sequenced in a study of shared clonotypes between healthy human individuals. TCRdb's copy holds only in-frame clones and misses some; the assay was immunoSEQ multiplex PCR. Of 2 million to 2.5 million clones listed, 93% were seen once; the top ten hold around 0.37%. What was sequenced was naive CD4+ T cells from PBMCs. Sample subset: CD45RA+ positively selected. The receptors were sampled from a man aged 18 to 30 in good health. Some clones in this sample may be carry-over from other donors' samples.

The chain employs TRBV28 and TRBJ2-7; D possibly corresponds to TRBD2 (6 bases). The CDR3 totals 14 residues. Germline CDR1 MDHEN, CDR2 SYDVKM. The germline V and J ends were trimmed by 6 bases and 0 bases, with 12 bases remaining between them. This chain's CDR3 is CASRPGGASYEQYF. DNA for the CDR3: TGTGCCAGCAGGCCAGGCGGGGCCTCCTACGAGCAGTACTTC.

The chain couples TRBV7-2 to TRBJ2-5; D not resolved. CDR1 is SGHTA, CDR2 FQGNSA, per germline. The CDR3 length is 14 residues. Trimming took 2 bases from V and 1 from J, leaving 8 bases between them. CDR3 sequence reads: CASSLRFSQETQYF. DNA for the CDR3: TGTGCCAGCAGCTTAAGGTTTTCCCAAGAGACCCAGTACTTC.

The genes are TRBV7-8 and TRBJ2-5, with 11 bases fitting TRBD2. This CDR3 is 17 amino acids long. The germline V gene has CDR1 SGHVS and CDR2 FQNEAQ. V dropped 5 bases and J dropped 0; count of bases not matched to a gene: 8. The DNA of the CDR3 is TGTGCCAGCAGCGTGCTACTAGCGGGAGATTACCAAGAGACCCAGTACTTC. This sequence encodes CASSVLLAGDYQETQYF.

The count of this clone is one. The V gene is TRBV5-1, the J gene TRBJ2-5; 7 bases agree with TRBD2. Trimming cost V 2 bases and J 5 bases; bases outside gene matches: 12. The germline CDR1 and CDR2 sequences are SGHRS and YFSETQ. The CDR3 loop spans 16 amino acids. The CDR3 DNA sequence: TGCGCCAGCAGCTTTTCGGGGGGATTCCCTCCGGAGACCCAGTACTTC. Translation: CASSFSGGFPPETQYF.

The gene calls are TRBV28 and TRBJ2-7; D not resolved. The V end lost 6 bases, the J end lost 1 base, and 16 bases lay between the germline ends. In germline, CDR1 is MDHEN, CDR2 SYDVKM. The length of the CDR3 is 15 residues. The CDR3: CASSASHLESYEQYF. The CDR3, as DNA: TGTGCCAGCAGCGCCAGCCACCTCGAATCCTACGAGCAGTACTTC. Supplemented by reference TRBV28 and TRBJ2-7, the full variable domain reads DVKVTQSSRYLVKRTGEKVFLECVQDMDHENMFWYRQDPGLGLRLIYFSYDVKMKEKGDIPEGYSVSREKKERFSLILESASTNQTSMYLCASSASHLESYEQYFGPGTRLTVT.

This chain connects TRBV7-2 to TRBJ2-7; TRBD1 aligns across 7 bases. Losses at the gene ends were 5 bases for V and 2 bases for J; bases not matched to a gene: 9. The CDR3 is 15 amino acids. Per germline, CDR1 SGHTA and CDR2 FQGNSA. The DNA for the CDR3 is TGTGCCAGCAGCCAGTCCGGGACAGCGCCCTACGAGCAGTACTTC. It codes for CASSQSGTAPYEQYF. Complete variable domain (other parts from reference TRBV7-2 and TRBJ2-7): GAGVSQSPSNKVTEKGKDVELRCDPISGHTALYWYRQSLGQGLEFLIYFQGNSAPDKSGLPSDRFSAERTGGSVSTLTIQRTQQEDSAVYLCASSQSGTAPYEQYFGPGTRLTVT.

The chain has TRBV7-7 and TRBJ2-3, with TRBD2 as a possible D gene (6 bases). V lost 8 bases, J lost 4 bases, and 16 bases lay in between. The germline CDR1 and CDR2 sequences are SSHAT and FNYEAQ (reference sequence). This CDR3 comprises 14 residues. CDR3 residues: CASGPGGGADTQYF. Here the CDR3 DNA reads TGTGCCAGCGGCCCAGGCGGAGGGGCAGATACGCAGTATTTT.

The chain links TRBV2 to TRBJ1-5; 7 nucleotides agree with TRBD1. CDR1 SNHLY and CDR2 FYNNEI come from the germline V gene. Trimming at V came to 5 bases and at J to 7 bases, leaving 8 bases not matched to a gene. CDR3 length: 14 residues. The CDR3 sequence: CASSPDRDRQPQHF. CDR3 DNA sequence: TGTGCCAGCAGTCCTGACAGGGATCGACAGCCCCAGCATTTT.

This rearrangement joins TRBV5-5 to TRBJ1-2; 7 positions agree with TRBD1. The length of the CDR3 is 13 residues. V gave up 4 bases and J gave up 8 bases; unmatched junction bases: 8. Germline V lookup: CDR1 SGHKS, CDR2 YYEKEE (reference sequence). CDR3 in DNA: TGTGCCAGCAGCCGCCCAGGGGGTCGCGGCTACACCTTC. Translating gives CASSRPGGRGYTF.